The 2 T cell receptor beta chains presented below share a single source sample, sequenced in a study of T cell responses to AZD1222 COVID-19 vaccine. Assay: immunoSEQ multiplex PCR; the TCRdb copy retains only in-frame clones and omits some. The sample holds 110,000 to 150,000 clones, 85% to 95% seen once. The starting material was peripheral blood, obtained on day 0 of AZD1222 vaccination. The source is an adult in good health.

J is TRBJ2-1 and V is TRBV19; TRBD1 aligns across 7 bases. This CDR3 region has 16 residues. The V and J ends lost 9 bases and 10 bases, in that order; junction bases with no gene match: 21. From germline, CDR1 is LNHDA and CDR2 SQIVND (reference sequence). CDR3 protein: CASRGLRQGPSEEQFF. DNA of the CDR3: TGTGCCAGCCGCGGCTTAAGACAGGGTCCCTCGGAGGAGCAGTTCTTC.

This chain connects TRBV28 to TRBJ2-3; 7 bases line up with TRBD2. The CDR3 runs to 15 residues. Trimming cost V 7 bases and J 5 bases; bases outside gene matches: 12. CDR1 MDHEN and CDR2 SYDVKM come from the germline V gene. The CDR3 coding sequence is TGTGCCAGCACAGTGGAGGGAGGGCCAGAAGATACGCAGTATTTT. Translation: CASTVEGGPEDTQYF. The complete variable domain, with remaining parts taken from reference TRBV28 and TRBJ2-3, reads DVKVTQSSRYLVKRTGEKVFLECVQDMDHENMFWYRQDPGLGLRLIYFSYDVKMKEKGDIPEGYSVSREKKERFSLILESASTNQTSMYLCASTVEGGPEDTQYFGPGTRLTVL.